The clone carrying this T cell receptor (beta chain) was detected a few times. Its specificity is unknown. The sample belongs to a study of T cells in Graves' hyperthyroidism and ophthalmopathy. Study-wide findings and caveats: Expanded thyroid clonotypes (above 0.001) were mostly also found in blood. Separating ophthalmopathy from stable hyperthyroidism was achieved by a 13 V-J model.

Stable hyperthyroidism: no ophthalmopathy progression over 18 months of follow-up. Diagnoses were made from clinical symptoms, serum measures (thyroxine and TRAb), thyroid ultrasound and orbital computed tomography. Amplified TCR beta CDR3 regions came from RNA transcripts. The primer set for the first-round RT-PCR of the TCR CDR3 was HTBI. TCRdb independently ran MiXCR on the multiplex PCR reads; one entry per CDR3 protein. This table has about 560,000 distinct CDR3 sequences, more than 45% appearing once. Unmatched junction bases numbered 6, after V lost 5 bases and J lost 3 bases. CDR1 and CDR2 from the germline V gene are SGHVS and FQNEAQ. The CDR3 contains 15 residues.

The receptor's source is a woman younger than 35 with Graves' hyperthyroidism. Sequences were obtained from peripheral blood or thyroid tissue (not recorded which). The chain is built from TRBV7-8 and TRBJ2-7; 11 nucleotides match TRBD2. This CDR3 reads CASSPGTSGYYEQYF. The CDR3 nucleotides read TGTGCCAGCAGCCCCGGGACTAGCGGATACTACGAGCAGTACTTC.